These T cell receptor beta chains were read from a single sample in a study of blood T cells in healthy people across ages. TCRdb re-called the 5' RACE reads through MiXCR, storing one row per CDR3 protein. Among approximately 1,100,000 distinct CDR3 sequences listed, roughly 45% were seen once. The sample was blood. The receptors were gathered from a woman aged 60-75 years in good health. Both conserved end residues are part of each CDR3. D genes are given only for firm matches. Not every row has a clone size; where given, it reads once, few, many or a size class.

cdr3_nt: TGTGCCAGCAGTTCCAGGTCCTACGAGCAGTACTTC
cdr3_aa: CASSSRSYEQYF
j_call: TRBJ2-7
v_call: TRBV6-5
clone_size: many
d_call: NA

cdr3_nt: TGTGCCAGCAGTGGGTCCGGGGACAAATCCTACAATGAGCAGTTCTTC
cdr3_aa: CASSGSGDKSYNEQFF
j_call: TRBJ2-1
v_call: TRBV6-6
clone_size: NA
d_call: NA

cdr3_nt: TGCGCCAGCAGCTTGGCGGGACTAGCGGGAGATCACACAGATACGCAGTATTTT
cdr3_aa: CASSLAGLAGDHTDTQYF
j_call: TRBJ2-3
v_call: TRBV5-1
clone_size: NA
d_call: TRBD2

cdr3_nt: TGTGCCAGCAGTGGAGACGGCTACGAGCAGTACTTC
cdr3_aa: CASSGDGYEQYF
j_call: TRBJ2-7
v_call: TRBV25-1
clone_size: many
d_call: NA

cdr3_nt: TGTGCCAGCAGCTGGTCCGGGGCGGGAGGAACAGATACGCAGTATTTT
cdr3_aa: CASSWSGAGGTDTQYF
j_call: TRBJ2-3
v_call: TRBV7-2
clone_size: NA
d_call: TRBD2

cdr3_nt: TGTGCCAGCTCACCACTAGTCCCACAGGGACTCACAGATACGCAGTATTTT
cdr3_aa: CASSPLVPQGLTDTQYF
j_call: TRBJ2-3
v_call: TRBV18
clone_size: NA
d_call: NA

cdr3_nt: TGTGCGAGCGTGCCTAGCGGGAGCTACGAGCAGTACTTC
cdr3_aa: CASVPSGSYEQYF
j_call: TRBJ2-7
v_call: TRBV6-2/TRBV6-3
clone_size: NA
d_call: TRBD2

cdr3_nt: TGTGCCAGCAGTTATCCGGGACTAACCTACGAGCAGTACTTC
cdr3_aa: CASSYPGLTYEQYF
j_call: TRBJ2-7
v_call: TRBV6-2/TRBV6-3
clone_size: few
d_call: TRBD2

cdr3_nt: TGCAGTGCTAGAGATCGCCAGACTAGCGGAACTAACACCGGGGAGCTGTTTTTT
cdr3_aa: CSARDRQTSGTNTGELFF
j_call: TRBJ2-2
v_call: TRBV20-1
clone_size: few
d_call: TRBD2

cdr3_nt: TGTGCCAGCAGTGCCACAGATACGCAGTATTTT
cdr3_aa: CASSATDTQYF
j_call: TRBJ2-3
v_call: TRBV25-1
clone_size: many
d_call: NA

cdr3_nt: TGTGCCAGCAGCCAAGAAACTCCAGGGATTAATGAAAAACTGTTTTTT
cdr3_aa: CASSQETPGINEKLFF
j_call: TRBJ1-4
v_call: TRBV4-2
clone_size: few
d_call: NA

cdr3_nt: TGTGCTAGTGGTTTGGTACGCGATTGGAGGGAGCAAACAGATACGCAGTATTTT
cdr3_aa: CASGLVRDWREQTDTQYF
j_call: TRBJ2-3
v_call: TRBV12-5
clone_size: once
d_call: NA

cdr3_nt: TGTGCCAGCAGCCCAACGGGCTTTCTCGACGAGCAGTACTTC
cdr3_aa: CASSPTGFLDEQYF
j_call: TRBJ2-7
v_call: TRBV6-1
clone_size: NA
d_call: NA

cdr3_nt: TGTGCCAGCAGCCAAGACCCGTTCAATGAGCAGTTCTTC
cdr3_aa: CASSQDPFNEQFF
j_call: TRBJ2-1
v_call: TRBV14
clone_size: NA
d_call: NA

cdr3_nt: TGCGCCAGCAGCCCCACGAAAGGGGGGGCTGAAAAACTGTTTTTT
cdr3_aa: CASSPTKGGAEKLFF
j_call: TRBJ1-4
v_call: TRBV5-1
clone_size: NA
d_call: NA

cdr3_nt: TGTGCCTGGAGTATCGGACTAGCGGGGAACACAGATACGCAGTATTTT
cdr3_aa: CAWSIGLAGNTDTQYF
j_call: TRBJ2-3
v_call: TRBV30
clone_size: once
d_call: TRBD2

cdr3_nt: TGCGCCAGCAGCTATTACAGTGATAGCTCCTACGAGCAGTACTTC
cdr3_aa: CASSYYSDSSYEQYF
j_call: TRBJ2-7
v_call: TRBV5-1
clone_size: few
d_call: NA

cdr3_nt: TGTGCCAGCAGTTTACGGCCGACGGTGAGCTCCTACGAGCAGTACTTC
cdr3_aa: CASSLRPTVSSYEQYF
j_call: TRBJ2-7
v_call: TRBV28
clone_size: NA
d_call: NA

cdr3_nt: TGCAGTGCTAGAGTCGAAGGTCCGGGGGAGACCCAGTACTTC
cdr3_aa: CSARVEGPGETQYF
j_call: TRBJ2-5
v_call: TRBV20-1
clone_size: few
d_call: NA

cdr3_nt: TGTGCCAGCAGTTCCCCGAGTGGCGGGGGAGGAGATACGCAGTATTTT
cdr3_aa: CASSSPSGGGGDTQYF
j_call: TRBJ2-3
v_call: TRBV27
clone_size: few
d_call: TRBD2

cdr3_nt: TGTGCCGGCAGCTTCTTCGCAGATACGCAGTATTTT
cdr3_aa: CAGSFFADTQYF
j_call: TRBJ2-3
v_call: TRBV11-2
clone_size: NA
d_call: NA

cdr3_nt: TGTGCCAGCAGTAAGGGAGAGCCCCAGCATTTT
cdr3_aa: CASSKGEPQHF
j_call: TRBJ1-5
v_call: TRBV12-3/TRBV12-4
clone_size: few
d_call: NA

cdr3_nt: TGCGCCAGCAGCTTGGAGGCGTTGCGGGATGGGGAGACCCAGTACTTC
cdr3_aa: CASSLEALRDGETQYF
j_call: TRBJ2-5
v_call: TRBV5-1
clone_size: NA
d_call: NA

cdr3_nt: TGTGCCTGGAGTCTCGGACTAGCGGGAGTAGGATATGAGCAGTTCTTC
cdr3_aa: CAWSLGLAGVGYEQFF
j_call: TRBJ2-1
v_call: TRBV30
clone_size: NA
d_call: TRBD2

cdr3_nt: TGTGCCAGCAGTCACCGTGGGGCGGGAGGGGGGAATGAGCAGTTCTTC
cdr3_aa: CASSHRGAGGGNEQFF
j_call: TRBJ2-1
v_call: TRBV12-3/TRBV12-4
clone_size: few
d_call: TRBD2

cdr3_nt: TGTGCCAGCGGGGAGACCCAGTACTTC
cdr3_aa: CASGETQYF
j_call: TRBJ2-5
v_call: TRBV28
clone_size: many
d_call: NA

cdr3_nt: TGTGCCAGCAGCCATGGACTAGCGGGTCGCAAAGAGACCCAGTACTTC
cdr3_aa: CASSHGLAGRKETQYF
j_call: TRBJ2-5
v_call: TRBV14
clone_size: NA
d_call: TRBD2

cdr3_nt: TGTGCCAGCAGCTTAGGAGCGGGAGGGTACAATGAGCAGTACTTC
cdr3_aa: CASSLGAGGYNEQYF
j_call: TRBJ2-5
v_call: TRBV11-3
clone_size: many
d_call: TRBD2

cdr3_nt: TGCAGTGCTGATCTAGCGGGAGGAGATACGCAGTATTTT
cdr3_aa: CSADLAGGDTQYF
j_call: TRBJ2-3
v_call: TRBV20-1
clone_size: NA
d_call: TRBD2

cdr3_nt: TGCAGCGTTGCAGGGAGTCAGCCCCAGCATTTT
cdr3_aa: CSVAGSQPQHF
j_call: TRBJ1-5
v_call: TRBV29-1
clone_size: NA
d_call: NA

cdr3_nt: TGTGCCAGCAGTTACAAGGCGGGAGCCTTGGAGACCCAGTACTTC
cdr3_aa: CASSYKAGALETQYF
j_call: TRBJ2-5
v_call: TRBV6-5
clone_size: few
d_call: TRBD2

cdr3_nt: TGTGCCAGCAGTGCATCCGGGACAGGTGGAAATGAGCAGTTCTTC
cdr3_aa: CASSASGTGGNEQFF
j_call: TRBJ2-1
v_call: TRBV12-3/TRBV12-4
clone_size: NA
d_call: TRBD1

cdr3_nt: TGTGCCAGCAGCCAAGTACTAGCGGAGGGGACCTACGAGCAGTACTTC
cdr3_aa: CASSQVLAEGTYEQYF
j_call: TRBJ2-7
v_call: TRBV4-2
clone_size: NA
d_call: TRBD2

cdr3_nt: TGTGCCAGCAGCTCCAGGGGACTACTAGACGAGCAGTACTTC
cdr3_aa: CASSSRGLLDEQYF
j_call: TRBJ2-7
v_call: TRBV9
clone_size: few
d_call: NA

cdr3_nt: TGTGCCAGCAGCCCGACTAGCGGGAGGGCCTCCTCCTACAATGAGCAGTTCTTC
cdr3_aa: CASSPTSGRASSYNEQFF
j_call: TRBJ2-1
v_call: TRBV7-9
clone_size: NA
d_call: TRBD2

cdr3_nt: TGTGCCAGCAGCTCCACCGGGACAGTCGGAGAGACCCAGTACTTC
cdr3_aa: CASSSTGTVGETQYF
j_call: TRBJ2-5
v_call: TRBV7-3
clone_size: few
d_call: TRBD1

cdr3_nt: TGTGCCAGCAGCTACCTCGGGACAGGGAATGACGAGCAGTACTTC
cdr3_aa: CASSYLGTGNDEQYF
j_call: TRBJ2-7
v_call: TRBV28
clone_size: few
d_call: TRBD1

cdr3_nt: TGTGCCAGCAGTTACTCCAATGAGCAGTTCTTC
cdr3_aa: CASSYSNEQFF
j_call: TRBJ2-1
v_call: TRBV6-5
clone_size: many
d_call: NA

cdr3_nt: TGTGCCATCAGTGAAGGACAGGGGCCCTACGAGCAGTACTTC
cdr3_aa: CAISEGQGPYEQYF
j_call: TRBJ2-7
v_call: TRBV10-3
clone_size: few
d_call: TRBD1

cdr3_nt: TGTGCCAGGAGGAGCGGGAGCACAGATACGCAGTATTTT
cdr3_aa: CARRSGSTDTQYF
j_call: TRBJ2-3
v_call: TRBV2
clone_size: NA
d_call: NA

cdr3_nt: TGTGCCATCAGTGAGGCCCAGGGGGCTAGCACAGATACGCAGTATTTT
cdr3_aa: CAISEAQGASTDTQYF
j_call: TRBJ2-3
v_call: TRBV10-3
clone_size: few
d_call: TRBD1

cdr3_nt: TGTGCCAGCAGCTTAGAGGCCGGACAGAACTATGGCTACACCTTC
cdr3_aa: CASSLEAGQNYGYTF
j_call: TRBJ1-2
v_call: TRBV7-2
clone_size: NA
d_call: NA

cdr3_nt: TGCAGCGTTGAAAGAGGGGGCGAAAACATTCAGTACTTC
cdr3_aa: CSVERGGENIQYF
j_call: TRBJ2-4
v_call: TRBV29-1
clone_size: many
d_call: TRBD1

cdr3_nt: TGTGCCAGCAGTTTACCTCCGGGACTAGCGGGAGTAGCTGAGCAGTTCTTC
cdr3_aa: CASSLPPGLAGVAEQFF
j_call: TRBJ2-1
v_call: TRBV28
clone_size: NA
d_call: TRBD2

cdr3_nt: TGTGCCAGCAGTTTAACAGCAGGGCCCCGCTCCTACGAGCAGTACTTC
cdr3_aa: CASSLTAGPRSYEQYF
j_call: TRBJ2-7
v_call: TRBV28
clone_size: few
d_call: NA

cdr3_nt: TGCAGTGCTAGAGAAGCTTCTCGGACCTACGAGCAGTACTTC
cdr3_aa: CSAREASRTYEQYF
j_call: TRBJ2-7
v_call: TRBV20-1
clone_size: NA
d_call: NA

cdr3_nt: TGTGCCGGCAGTTTAACCCTGGGGTATGGCTACACCTTC
cdr3_aa: CAGSLTLGYGYTF
j_call: TRBJ1-2
v_call: TRBV28
clone_size: NA
d_call: NA

cdr3_nt: TGTGCCAGCAGACTTCCCACCGGACAGGGGAGGCACGAGCAGTACTTC
cdr3_aa: CASRLPTGQGRHEQYF
j_call: TRBJ2-7
v_call: TRBV28
clone_size: few
d_call: TRBD1

cdr3_nt: TGTGCCAGCAGCGTAGCGATACGTGCGGAAAATGAGCAGTTCTTC
cdr3_aa: CASSVAIRAENEQFF
j_call: TRBJ2-1
v_call: TRBV9
clone_size: NA
d_call: NA

cdr3_nt: TGTGCCAGCAGTTACTCGCCTAGCGGCAACAATGAGCAGTTCTTC
cdr3_aa: CASSYSPSGNNEQFF
j_call: TRBJ2-1
v_call: TRBV6-5
clone_size: NA
d_call: TRBD2

cdr3_nt: TGCAGTGCTAAGCCTAGCGGAAGTTACAATGAGCAGTTCTTC
cdr3_aa: CSAKPSGSYNEQFF
j_call: TRBJ2-1
v_call: TRBV20-1
clone_size: few
d_call: TRBD2

cdr3_nt: TGTGCCAGCAGCTCGTTTCCGGGCTACGAGCAGTACTTC
cdr3_aa: CASSSFPGYEQYF
j_call: TRBJ2-7
v_call: TRBV27
clone_size: NA
d_call: NA

cdr3_nt: TGCAGCGTTGGGGGACAGGGTAGAGGTTCGAACACTGAAGCTTTCTTT
cdr3_aa: CSVGGQGRGSNTEAFF
j_call: TRBJ1-1
v_call: TRBV29-1
clone_size: NA
d_call: TRBD1

cdr3_nt: TGTGCCAGCAGCTTAGATAGACAATCTTACGAGCAGTACTTC
cdr3_aa: CASSLDRQSYEQYF
j_call: TRBJ2-7
v_call: TRBV7-2
clone_size: NA
d_call: NA

cdr3_nt: TGCAGCGCTGGACTAGCGGGAGACACCGGGGAGCTGTTTTTT
cdr3_aa: CSAGLAGDTGELFF
j_call: TRBJ2-2
v_call: TRBV29-1
clone_size: few
d_call: TRBD2